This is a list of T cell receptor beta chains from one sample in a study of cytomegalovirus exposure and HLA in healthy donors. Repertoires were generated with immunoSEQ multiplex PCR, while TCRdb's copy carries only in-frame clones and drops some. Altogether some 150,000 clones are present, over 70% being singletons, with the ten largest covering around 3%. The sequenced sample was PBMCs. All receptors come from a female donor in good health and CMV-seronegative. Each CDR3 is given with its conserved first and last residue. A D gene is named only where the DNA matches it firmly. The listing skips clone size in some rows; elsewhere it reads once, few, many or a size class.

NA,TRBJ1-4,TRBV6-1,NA,CASSEGQGLTNEKLFF,TGTGCCAGCAGTGAAGGGCAGGGGTTAACTAATGAAAAACTGTTTTTT
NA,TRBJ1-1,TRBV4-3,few,CASRWQTTGWAEAFF,TGCGCCAGCAGATGGCAGACAACAGGGTGGGCTGAAGCTTTCTTT
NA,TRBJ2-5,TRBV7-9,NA,CASSHRAETQYF,TGTGCCAGCAGCCACAGGGCAGAGACCCAGTACTTC
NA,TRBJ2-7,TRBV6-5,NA,CASSLGGASYEQYF,TGTGCCAGCAGTTTAGGGGGGGCGTCATACGAGCAGTACTTC
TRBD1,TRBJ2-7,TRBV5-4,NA,CASSLTSDRAYEQYF,TGTGCCAGCAGCTTGACCTCGGACAGGGCCTACGAGCAGTACTTC
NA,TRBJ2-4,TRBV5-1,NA,CASSLEVAGAKNIQYF,TGCGCCAGCAGCTTGGAGGTCGCAGGGGCCAAAAACATTCAGTACTTC
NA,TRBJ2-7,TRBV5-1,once,CASSSQAGSFEQYF,TGCGCCAGCAGTTCCCAGGCAGGGTCCTTCGAGCAGTACTTC
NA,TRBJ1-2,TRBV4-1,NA,CASSQLHHPGGRFYGYTF,TGCGCCAGCAGCCAACTCCATCACCCCGGGGGGCGCTTCTATGGCTACACCTTC
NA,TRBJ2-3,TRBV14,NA,CASSPHAGLSSTAQYF,TGTGCCAGCAGCCCCCACGCGGGACTCTCCTCCACCGCGCAGTATTTT
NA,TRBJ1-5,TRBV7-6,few,CASSAAAHNQPQHF,TGTGCCAGCAGTGCGGCAGCCCACAATCAGCCCCAGCATTTT
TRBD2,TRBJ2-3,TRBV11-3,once,CASSLSLVAGGADTQYF,TGTGCCAGCAGCTTGAGCCTCGTAGCGGGAGGCGCAGATACGCAGTATTTT
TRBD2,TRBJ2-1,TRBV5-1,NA,CASSGSGRTYNEQFF,TGCGCCAGCAGCGGGAGCGGGAGGACGTACAATGAGCAGTTCTTC
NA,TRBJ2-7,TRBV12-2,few,CASRLMAEPHYEQYF,TGTGCAAGTCGCTTAATGGCAGAACCACACTACGAGCAGTACTTC
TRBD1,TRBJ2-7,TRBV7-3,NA,CASSQGQGNHEQYF,TGTGCCAGCAGCCAGGGACAGGGGAACCACGAGCAGTACTTC
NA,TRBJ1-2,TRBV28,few,CASSLSESGYGYTF,TGTGCCAGCAGTTTATCGGAGTCTGGATATGGCTACACCTTC
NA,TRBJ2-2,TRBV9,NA,CASSVGGTNTGELFF,TGTGCCAGCAGCGTAGGGGGCACAAACACCGGGGAGCTGTTTTTT
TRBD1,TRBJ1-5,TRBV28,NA,CASSLGGTGSQPQHF,TGTGCCAGCAGTCTCGGGGGGACAGGGAGTCAGCCCCAGCATTTT
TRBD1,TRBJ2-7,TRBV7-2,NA,CASSLSQGASYEQYF,TGTGCCAGCAGCTTAAGTCAGGGGGCATCCTACGAGCAGTACTTC
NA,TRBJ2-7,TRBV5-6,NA,CASSSETYEQYF,TGTGCCAGCAGCTCGGAGACCTACGAGCAGTACTTC
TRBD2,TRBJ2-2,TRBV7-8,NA,CASSLRTSGGLANTGELFF,TGTGCCAGCAGCCTTCGGACTAGCGGGGGGTTAGCGAACACCGGGGAGCTGTTTTTT
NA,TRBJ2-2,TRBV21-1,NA,CASSKVLAVNTGELFF,TGTGCCAGCAGCAAAGTGCTGGCCGTTAACACCGGGGAGCTGTTTTTT
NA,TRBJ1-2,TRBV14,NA,CASSQDQMTNYGYTF,TGTGCCAGCAGCCAAGATCAGATGACTAACTATGGCTACACCTTC
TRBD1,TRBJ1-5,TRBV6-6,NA,CASSYSWDRNQPQHF,TGTGCCAGCAGTTACTCATGGGACAGGAATCAGCCCCAGCATTTT
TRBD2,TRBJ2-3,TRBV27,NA,CASSPFLAGGLTDTQYF,TGTGCCAGCAGTCCATTTCTAGCGGGGGGACTCACAGATACGCAGTATTTT
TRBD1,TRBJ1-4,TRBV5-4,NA,CASSWGTGRQEKLFF,TGTGCCAGCAGCTGGGGGACAGGCCGCCAAGAAAAACTGTTTTTT
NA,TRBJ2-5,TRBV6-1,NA,CASSDGWTGGWELETQYF,TGTGCCAGCAGTGACGGGTGGACTGGAGGGTGGGAGCTGGAGACCCAGTACTTC
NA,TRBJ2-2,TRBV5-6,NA,CASSPLGGAGELFF,TGTGCCAGCAGCCCATTAGGGGGAGCCGGGGAGCTGTTTTTT
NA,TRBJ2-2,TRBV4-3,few,CASSPPPGSGRGLFF,TGCGCCAGCAGCCCGCCCCCCGGGAGCGGGCGAGGGCTGTTTTTT
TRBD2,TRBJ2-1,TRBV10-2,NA,CASSGLAGDNEQFF,TGCGCCAGCAGCGGACTAGCGGGTGACAATGAGCAGTTCTTC
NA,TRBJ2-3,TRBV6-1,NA,CASSEAHWRTDTQYF,TGTGCCAGCAGTGAAGCGCACTGGAGGACAGATACGCAGTATTTT
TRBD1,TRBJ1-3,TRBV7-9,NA,CASSRPITGAGNTIYF,TGTGCCAGCAGCCGCCCAATCACAGGGGCTGGAAACACCATATATTTT
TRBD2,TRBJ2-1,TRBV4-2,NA,CASSQVGTSGRNNEQFF,TGTGCCAGCAGCCAAGTCGGGACTAGCGGGAGAAACAATGAGCAGTTCTTC
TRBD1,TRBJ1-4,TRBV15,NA,CATSSGTENEKLFF,TGTGCCACCAGCAGCGGGACAGAAAATGAAAAACTGTTTTTT
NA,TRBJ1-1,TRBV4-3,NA,CASSQVIRGWTEAFF,TGCGCCAGCAGCCAAGTTATCAGGGGTTGGACTGAAGCTTTCTTT
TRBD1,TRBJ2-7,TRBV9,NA,CASPTVDRGPYYEQYF,TGTGCCAGCCCGACAGTGGACAGGGGGCCCTACTACGAGCAGTACTTC
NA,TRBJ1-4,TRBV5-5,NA,CASSLGTAQNEKLFF,TGTGCCAGCAGCTTGGGGACAGCTCAAAATGAAAAACTGTTTTTT
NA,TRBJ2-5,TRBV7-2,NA,CASTRLGSQETQYF,TGTGCCAGCACCAGGTTGGGTAGCCAAGAGACCCAGTACTTC
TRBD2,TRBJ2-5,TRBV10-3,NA,CAIRRGGLETQYF,TGTGCCATCAGGCGGGGGGGCCTTGAGACCCAGTACTTC
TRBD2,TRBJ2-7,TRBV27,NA,CASSPIAGGTYEQYF,TGTGCCAGCAGTCCGATAGCGGGAGGGACCTACGAGCAGTACTTC
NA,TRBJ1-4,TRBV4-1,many,CASSQEAYGAGFKLFF,TGCGCCAGCAGCCAAGAGGCGTATGGAGCAGGGTTCAAACTGTTTTTT
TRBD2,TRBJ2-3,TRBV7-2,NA,CASSLEGAGGALSTQYF,TGTGCCAGCAGCTTAGAAGGGGCGGGGGGAGCGCTCTCGACGCAGTATTTT
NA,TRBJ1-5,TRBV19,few,CASTTGSAYQPQHF,TGTGCCAGTACCACAGGGTCAGCGTATCAGCCCCAGCATTTT
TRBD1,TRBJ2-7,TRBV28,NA,CASSSPGGNSYEQYF,TGTGCCAGCAGTTCCCCAGGGGGCAACTCCTACGAGCAGTACTTC
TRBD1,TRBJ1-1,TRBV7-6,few,CASSLGTGGSDTEAFF,TGTGCCAGCAGCTTAGGGACAGGGGGCTCGGACACTGAAGCTTTCTTT
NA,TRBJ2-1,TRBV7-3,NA,CASSMRQGRGNEQFF,TGTGCCAGCAGCATGCGACAGGGGAGGGGAAATGAGCAGTTCTTC
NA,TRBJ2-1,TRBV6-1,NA,CASSASSYNEQFF,TGTGCCAGCAGTGCTAGCTCCTACAATGAGCAGTTCTTC
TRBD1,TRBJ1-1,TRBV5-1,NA,CASSLVPQGAGAEAFF,TGCGCCAGCAGCTTGGTTCCCCAGGGGGCGGGAGCTGAAGCTTTCTTT
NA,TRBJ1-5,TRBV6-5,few,CASSYDWYQPQHF,TGTGCCAGCAGTTACGACTGGTATCAGCCCCAGCATTTT
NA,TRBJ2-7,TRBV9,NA,CASSVGGSSYEQYF,TGTGCCAGCAGCGTCGGGGGAAGCTCCTACGAGCAGTACTTC
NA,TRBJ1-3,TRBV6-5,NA,CASSYDSFGNTIYF,TGTGCCAGCAGTTACGACTCGTTTGGAAACACCATATATTTT
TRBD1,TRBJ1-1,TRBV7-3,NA,CASSLQGGGMNTEAFF,TGTGCCAGCAGCTTACAGGGGGGCGGAATGAACACTGAAGCCTTCTTT
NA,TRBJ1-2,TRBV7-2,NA,CASSLMAGRNYGYTF,TGTGCCAGCAGCTTAATGGCAGGCAGGAACTATGGCTACACCTTC
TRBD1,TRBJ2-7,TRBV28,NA,CASLLTGSLYEQYF,TGTGCCAGCTTATTGACAGGGTCCCTCTACGAGCAGTACTTC
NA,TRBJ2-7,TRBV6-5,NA,CASSLGFNRGREQYF,TGTGCCAGCAGCCTCGGATTTAATAGGGGTCGGGAGCAGTACTTC
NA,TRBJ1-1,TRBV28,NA,CASSLQGNTEAFF,TGTGCCAGCAGTTTACAGGGGAACACTGAAGCTTTCTTT
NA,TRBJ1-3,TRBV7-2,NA,CASSLAVVRGTGNTIYF,TGTGCCAGCAGCTTAGCGGTGGTCCGAGGTACTGGAAACACCATATATTTT
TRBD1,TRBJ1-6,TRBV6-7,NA,CASSYAGQGFSPLHF,TGTGCCAGCAGTTACGCGGGACAGGGCTTTTCACCCCTCCACTTT
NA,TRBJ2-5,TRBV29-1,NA,CSAGQQETQYF,TGCAGCGCTGGACAGCAAGAGACCCAGTACTTC
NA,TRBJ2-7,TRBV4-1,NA,CASSQEGLGRAYEQYF,TGCGCCAGCAGCCAAGAGGGGCTCGGACGAGCCTACGAGCAGTACTTC